This T cell receptor beta chain was identified in a study of cytomegalovirus exposure and HLA in healthy donors (TCRdb year 2017). In terms of the full investigation: The 650 to 800 repertoires of the first cohort and the 120 validation repertoires were produced on the same platform, according to a later analysis. The study aimed to test whether cataloging public T cell receptors could reveal signatures of past pathogen exposure. In addition to the first cohort of several hundred subjects, a separate validation cohort of 100 to 150 different subjects was used. The study combined high-throughput TCR immunosequencing, statistical association of individual TCRs with disease status, and machine learning to predict cytomegalovirus infection status.

The donors were included in the validation cohort of over a hundred subjects, a group kept apart from the approximately 690-subject first cohort. V was cut back by 5 bases and J by 4 bases, leaving a gap of 14 bases between them. Taken from the germline V gene, the CDR1 and CDR2 loops are MNHEY and SVGAGI. Including the terminal cysteine and phenylalanine, the CDR3 comprises 15 residues. CDR3 DNA only is kept here, 45 bases in frame from base 1. What the work shows at the level of the full study, not this receptor alone: In vitro tests confirmed that three of the cytomegalovirus-associated TCR beta chains recognize cytomegalovirus antigens. The classifier was reported to diagnose cytomegalovirus status with high specificity and sensitivity in both the original cohort and the validation cohort. A later analysis lacked HLA typing for the validation cohort, so it scored co-occurrence in that cohort across all 120 or so repertoires. Subsequent analysis determined that TCRs grouped into clusters in the first cohort also showed a tendency toward co-occurrence across the 120 or so validation repertoires, and 85% to 95% of cluster scores exceeded 0. Across donors, most TCR sequences were observed very rarely, whereas some public TCRs were present in many individuals. The authors suggested that the approach could potentially be generalized to other disease states and immunological phenotypes. A total of fewer than 200 TCR beta chains were listed by the study as associated with cytomegalovirus.

Library preparation used the immunoSEQ multiplex PCR assay. Processing in the source paper ran as follows. A statistical classification framework was built for diagnosing cytomegalovirus status from the catalog of TCR beta chain sequences. The table comes from immuneACCESS by way of TCRdb, which keeps in-frame sequences with V and J called. Part of the clones is missing from these tables; in studies checked, under half for an unresolved V gene and the rest for unknown reasons. That table supplies the V and J calls and clone size; D and trimming were determined from the DNA. Within this sample are 150,000 to 200,000 clones, with roughly 96% of them counted one time only. The leading ten clones occupy 0.89% of the sample. This clone has a handful of counts. Its antigen is still unknown. There are no base qualities to consult, and no much larger clone falls within one base.

Material for sequencing was PBMCs. The sequence was collected from a woman between 18 and 29 years old in good health and CMV-seronegative. Recombination linked TRBV6-5 to TRBJ2-2, and TRBD2 may be the D gene, going by 5 matching bases. CDR3 region: CASSRRTAFTGELFF. The DNA reads TGTGCCAGCAGTCGAAGGACTGCCTTCACCGGGGAGCTGTTTTTT.